The 12 T cell receptor beta chains given below trace back to one sample, sequenced in a study of T cell responses to AZD1222 COVID-19 vaccine. The repertoire was sequenced with immunoSEQ multiplex PCR; TCRdb's copy has only in-frame clones and lacks some. The sample has roughly 70,000 clones, less than 85% seen once; the top ten hold around 21%. Sequencing was performed on peripheral blood, taken on day 0 of AZD1222 vaccination. Receptors were obtained from an adult in good health.

This chain links TRBV3-1 (or the pseudogene TRBV3-2) with TRBJ2-7; no definite D call. This CDR3 has 14 amino acids. Germline CDR1 and CDR2: LGHDT and YNNKEL (reference sequence). Trimming removed 3 bases from V and 0 bases from J, with 9 bases in between. The chain's CDR3 is CASSHNQVSYEQYF. In nucleotides, the CDR3 is TGTGCCAGCAGCCATAATCAGGTCTCCTACGAGCAGTACTTC.

The V gene is TRBV27, the J gene TRBJ1-1; D gene uncertain. V dropped 2 bases and J dropped 5 bases, with 15 bases sitting between them. This CDR3 is built from 15 residues. Germline V gene lookup returns CDR1 MNHEY and CDR2 SMNVEV (reference sequence). The CDR3 here is CASSLDGRRDTEAFF. The DNA for the CDR3 is TGTGCCAGCAGTTTAGATGGCAGGAGGGATACTGAAGCTTTCTTT.

J is TRBJ2-1 and V is TRBV19, with 10 bases lining up with TRBD2. V dropped 6 bases and J dropped 4; count of bases not matched to a gene: 3. Germline V gives CDR1 LNHDA, CDR2 SQIVND (reference sequence). The CDR3 consists of 14 residues. The CDR3 spells CASRPSGGYNEQFF. CDR3 coding DNA: TGTGCCAGTAGACCTAGCGGGGGTTACAATGAGCAGTTCTTC.

This clone was observed a handful of times. This chain joins TRBV4-2 and TRBJ2-1; 11 nucleotides line up with TRBD1. The J segment lost 3 bases and the V segment lost 4 bases, leaving 2 bases of the junction unmatched. Germline values: CDR1 LGHNA, CDR2 YNFKEQ. There are 15 residues in the CDR3. CDR3 region: CASSPGQGDYNEQFF. The CDR3 nucleotides are TGTGCCAGCAGCCCGGGACAGGGGGACTACAATGAGCAGTTCTTC.

The chain is built from TRBV5-1 and TRBJ1-1; D remains ambiguous. This CDR3 contains 15 residues. CDR1 and CDR2 from the germline V gene are SGHRS and YFSETQ. Trimming removed 0 bases from V and 1 base from J, with 10 bases in between. CDR3 DNA sequence: TGCGCCAGCAGCTTGGAACACACCGCGAACACTGAAGCTTTCTTT. Protein sequence: CASSLEHTANTEAFF.

This clone was observed once. The rearrangement joins TRBV7-2 to TRBJ2-1; D gene uncertain. Germline V gives CDR1 SGHTA, CDR2 FQGNSA. The CDR3 is 11 amino acids. Trimming took 3 bases from V and 8 from J, leaving 5 bases between them. DNA for the CDR3: TGTGCCAGCAGCTTCCTATATGAGCAGTTCTTC. This codes for CASSFLYEQFF.

The chain carries TRBV11-1 and TRBJ2-2; 9 nucleotides agree with TRBD1. The CDR3 has 16 amino acids. CDR1 and CDR2 from the germline V gene are SGHAT and FQDESV (reference sequence). V was clipped by 8 bases and J by 4 bases; unmatched bases: 11. The CDR3 DNA reads TGTGCCAGCCGGTGGGGGACAGGGTCGACCACCGGGGAGCTGTTTTTT. It is translated as CASRWGTGSTTGELFF.

This chain joins TRBV6-1 and TRBJ1-5; TRBD1 agrees at 8 bases. Trimming cost V 0 bases and J 6 bases; bases outside gene matches: 10. The CDR3 is 17 amino acids. In germline, CDR1 is MNHNS, CDR2 SASEGT. In DNA form, the CDR3 reads TGTGCCAGCAGTGAAGCCAGGGGGCGTTGGGGAAGTCAGCCCCAGCATTTT. As protein: CASSEARGRWGSQPQHF.

J is TRBJ1-2 and V is TRBV3-1 (or the pseudogene TRBV3-2), with D maybe TRBD1 (5 bases). Trimming stripped 3 bases from V and 7 bases from J, with 12 bases between. Germline V gives CDR1 LGHDT, CDR2 YNNKEL (reference sequence). There are 13 residues in the CDR3. The CDR3 loop reads CASSHRQGGGYTF. The CDR3 nucleotides read TGTGCCAGCAGCCACCGGCAGGGAGGTGGCTACACCTTC.

The chain joins TRBV11-2 to TRBJ2-7, with D maybe TRBD2 (6 bases). This CDR3 comprises 14 residues. The V end lost 5 bases, the J end lost 1 base, and 12 bases lay between the germline ends. CDR1 and CDR2 from the germline V gene are SGHAT and FQNNGV. In nucleotides, the CDR3 is TGTGCCAGCAGCGGGCGGGAACGGTCCTACGAGCAGTACTTC. Amino acid sequence: CASSGRERSYEQYF.

The chain couples TRBV7-6 to TRBJ1-5; TRBD1 agrees at 8 bases. The V and J ends lost 5 bases and 0 bases, in that order; junction bases with no gene match: 6. Germline assignment: CDR1 SGHVS and CDR2 FNYEAQ. The CDR3 has 16 residues. CDR3 in amino acids: CASSKGQGISNQPQHF. The CDR3 coding sequence is TGTGCCAGCAGCAAAGGACAGGGCATTAGCAATCAGCCCCAGCATTTT.

On this clone itself: Other DNA variants within this sample encode the same CDR3. The genes are TRBV18 and TRBJ2-5; D uncertain. Trimming took 3 bases from V and 3 from J, leaving 2 bases between them. Germline CDR1 reads KGHSH; CDR2 reads LQKENI. The CDR3 sequence is 11 residues long. CDR3 sequence reads: CASSPKETQYF. The CDR3 DNA follows: TGTGCCAGCTCACCCAAAGAGACCCAGTACTTC.